These 11 T cell receptor beta chains were sequenced from one sample in a study of blood T cell repertoires in COVID-19. Using immunoSEQ multiplex PCR, the repertoire was profiled, and TCRdb retains in-frame clones only, with some absent. The data show tens of thousands of clones, with around 85% seen just once and just under 10% held by the top ten. The sample consisted of peripheral blood. The origin of the receptors is a woman between 45 and 60 years old with acute or convalescent COVID-19.

V and J are TRBV27 and TRBJ1-3, with TRBD1 matching 8 bases. After removal of 0 bases from V and 4 bases from J, the junction contained 2 bases not matched to a gene. The CDR3 runs to 15 residues. CDR1 MNHEY and CDR2 SMNVEV come from the germline V gene (reference sequence). The CDR3 is CASSLSTGVGNTIYF. The CDR3 region has the DNA TGTGCCAGCAGTTTATCGACAGGGGTGGGAAACACCATATATTTT.

The rearrangement links TRBV10-3 to TRBJ2-5; 7 bases are shared with TRBD2. The CDR3 is made up of 13 amino acids. V lost 10 bases and J lost 3; bases outside the gene matches: 8. CDR1 and CDR2 (germline): ENHRY, SYGVKD. The CDR3 nucleotides read TGTGCCACCGCCCAGGCGGGAGAAGAGACCCAGTACTTC. Residues: CATAQAGEETQYF.

CDR3 in DNA: TGCGCCAGCAGCCAAGACCCGGTCTTACCGAACACTGAAGCTTTCTTT. Translation gives CASSQDPVLPNTEAFF. J is TRBJ1-1 and V is TRBV4-1; no clear D gene. The CDR3 extends over 16 amino acids. Germline V gene data show CDR1 as MGHRA and CDR2 as YSYEKL. The V gene lost 0 bases and the J gene lost 1 base, with 12 bases spanning the gap.

The chain recombines TRBV27 with TRBJ1-2, with 9 nucleotides matching TRBD1. The CDR3 sequence is 15 residues long. CDR1 is MNHEY and CDR2 is SMNVEV in the germline V gene (reference sequence). V lost 10 bases and J lost 2; bases outside the gene matches: 11. In DNA, the CDR3 is TGTGCCATCCCGGGACAGGGTGGATTCAACTATGGCTACACCTTC. As protein: CAIPGQGGFNYGYTF.

V is TRBV28 and J is TRBJ1-2, with 11 nucleotides matching TRBD1. The germline V gene has CDR1 MDHEN and CDR2 SYDVKM. J was trimmed by 4 bases and V by 6 bases; bases with no gene match: 7. This CDR3 is built from 15 residues. The CDR3 nucleotides are TGTGCCAGCAGAGAACCCGGGACAGGGGGCTATGGCTACACCTTC. Translation: CASREPGTGGYGYTF.

This chain uses TRBV6-5 with TRBJ1-1; no firm D call. The length of the CDR3 is 14 residues. Germline V gene sequence: CDR1 MNHEY, CDR2 SVGAGI. Trimming shortened V by 7 bases and J by 5 bases, and 17 bases separated the two germline ends. DNA for the CDR3: TGTGCCAGCATTATACAGAGCCAACTGACTGAAGCTTTCTTT. Protein product: CASIIQSQLTEAFF.

The rearrangement links TRBV6-5 to TRBJ1-1; perhaps TRBD1 as D (5 bases). CDR1 MNHEY and CDR2 SVGAGI come from the germline V gene. The CDR3 length is 14 residues. The V end lost 3 bases, the J end lost 0 bases, and 8 bases lay between the germline ends. The CDR3 coding sequence is TGTGCCAGCAGTTATGACAGTCTGAACACTGAAGCTTTCTTT. It encodes CASSYDSLNTEAFF.

The chain has TRBV10-3 and TRBJ2-1, with 10 nucleotides matching TRBD2. Germline V gene data show CDR1 as ENHRY and CDR2 as SYGVKD. The V segment lost 6 bases and the J segment 7 bases; nucleotides outside the gene matches: 9. CDR3 length: 15 amino acids. CDR3 loop: CAIRDLAGVGNEQFF. In nucleotides, the CDR3 is TGTGCCATCAGAGACCTAGCGGGAGTAGGAAATGAGCAGTTCTTC.

The sample holds a few counts of this clone. The V gene is TRBV13, the J gene TRBJ2-2; no definite D call. Germline CDR1 is PRHDT and CDR2 is FYEKMQ (reference sequence). With 3 bases removed from V and 1 base from J, the gap between germline ends came to 3 bases. The CDR3 runs to 13 residues. The DNA for the CDR3 is TGTGCCAGCAGCTTTAGGAACACCGGGGAGCTGTTTTTT. Protein sequence: CASSFRNTGELFF.

V and J are TRBV6-5 and TRBJ1-4; D gene ambiguous. The CDR3 runs to 14 residues. V shed 6 bases and J shed 5 bases, with 13 bases lying between them. The germline V gene encodes CDR1 MNHEY and CDR2 SVGAGI. CDR3 DNA: TGTGCCAGCAGGTCCGGGTTTTCCAATGAAAAACTGTTTTTT. Translation gives CASRSGFSNEKLFF.

The genes are TRBV6-5 and TRBJ2-1, with D possibly matching TRBD2 (5 bases). With 5 bases removed from V and 1 base from J, the gap between germline ends came to 9 bases. CDR3 length: 14 amino acids. CDR1 and CDR2 from the germline V gene are MNHEY and SVGAGI. The DNA of the CDR3 is TGTGCCAGCAGTAGGACTTATTCCTACAATGAGCAGTTCTTC. The encoded protein is CASSRTYSYNEQFF.